The sequence of this T cell receptor beta chain was determined in a study of blood T cell repertoires in COVID-19. Study background: Researchers got acute and convalescent COVID-19 samples from the United States, Italy and Spain. PBMCs, B-cell-depleted T cells, or T cells provided the cDNA or gDNA that made up the material.

Method: immunoSEQ multiplex PCR; TCRdb's copy keeps in-frame clones and lacks some. Of 160,000 or so clones in the sample, about four fifths were seen once. The germline V gene encodes CDR1 MNHEY and CDR2 SVGAGI. There are 11 residues in the CDR3. Trimming stripped 4 bases from V and 7 bases from J, with 7 bases between. Sequenced sample: peripheral blood. The sequence came from a woman of 80 years or more with acute or convalescent COVID-19. This sequence joins TRBV6-5 and TRBJ1-1; D gene ambiguous. The CDR3 reads CASSSNFEAFF. In DNA form, the CDR3 reads TGTGCCAGCAGTTCCAATTTTGAAGCTTTCTTT.